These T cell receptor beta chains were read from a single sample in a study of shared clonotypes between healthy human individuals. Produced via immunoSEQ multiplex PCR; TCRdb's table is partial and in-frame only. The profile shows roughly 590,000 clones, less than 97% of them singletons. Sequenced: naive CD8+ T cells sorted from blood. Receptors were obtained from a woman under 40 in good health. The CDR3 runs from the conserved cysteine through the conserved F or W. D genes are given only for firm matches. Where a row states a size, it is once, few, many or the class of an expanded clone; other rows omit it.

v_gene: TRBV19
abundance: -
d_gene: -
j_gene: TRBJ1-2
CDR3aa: CASIGGDTTLNYGYTF
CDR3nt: TGTGCCAGTATCGGAGGGGACACAACCCTTAACTATGGCTACACCTTC

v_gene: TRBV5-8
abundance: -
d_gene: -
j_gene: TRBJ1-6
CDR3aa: CASSLGAGIPNNSPLHF
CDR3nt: TGTGCCAGCAGCTTGGGGGCAGGAATCCCCAATAATTCACCCCTCCACTTT

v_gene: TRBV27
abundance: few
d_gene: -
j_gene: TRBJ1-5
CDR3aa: CASSFHENQPQHF
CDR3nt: TGTGCCAGCAGTTTTCACGAGAATCAGCCCCAGCATTTT

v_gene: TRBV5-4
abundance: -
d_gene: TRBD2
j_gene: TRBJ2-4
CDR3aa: CASSFSLAENIQYF
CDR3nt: TGTGCCAGCAGCTTTTCACTAGCGGAAAACATTCAGTACTTC

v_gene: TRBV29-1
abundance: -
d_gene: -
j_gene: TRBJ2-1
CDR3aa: CSVQGGTPYNEQFF
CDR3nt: TGCAGCGTTCAAGGGGGTACGCCGTACAATGAGCAGTTCTTC

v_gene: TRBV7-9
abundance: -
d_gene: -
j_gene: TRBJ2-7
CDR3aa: CASSVRPHEQYF
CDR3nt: TGTGCCAGCAGCGTCCGGCCCCACGAGCAGTACTTC

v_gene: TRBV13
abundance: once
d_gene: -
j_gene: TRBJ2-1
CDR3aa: CASSLAGMNEQFF
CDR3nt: TGTGCCAGCAGCTTAGCAGGGATGAATGAGCAGTTCTTC

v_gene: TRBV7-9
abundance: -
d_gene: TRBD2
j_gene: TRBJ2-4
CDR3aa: CASSLVTSGSDIQYF
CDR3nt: TGTGCCAGCAGCTTAGTAACTAGCGGGAGTGACATTCAGTACTTC

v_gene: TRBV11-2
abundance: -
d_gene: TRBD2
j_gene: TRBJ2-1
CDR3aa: CASSDYRTSSYNEQFF
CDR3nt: TGTGCCAGCAGCGATTACAGGACTAGCTCCTACAATGAGCAGTTCTTC

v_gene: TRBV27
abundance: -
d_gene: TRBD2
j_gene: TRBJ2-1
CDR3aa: CASSLSIPGRAGYNEQFF
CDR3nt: TGTGCCAGCAGTTTATCGATACCCGGGAGGGCCGGTTACAATGAGCAGTTCTTC

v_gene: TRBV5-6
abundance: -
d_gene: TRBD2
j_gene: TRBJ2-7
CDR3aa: CASSLGLAGASEQYF
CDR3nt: TGTGCCAGCAGCTTGGGCCTAGCGGGAGCGAGTGAGCAGTACTTC

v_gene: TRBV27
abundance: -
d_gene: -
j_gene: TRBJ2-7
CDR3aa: CASSLSSLLYEQYF
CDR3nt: TGTGCCAGCAGTTTATCTAGTCTCCTCTACGAGCAGTACTTC

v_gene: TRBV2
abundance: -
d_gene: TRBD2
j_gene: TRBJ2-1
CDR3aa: CASSSSGSSYNEQFF
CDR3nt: TGTGCCAGCAGTTCTAGCGGGAGCTCCTACAATGAGCAGTTCTTC

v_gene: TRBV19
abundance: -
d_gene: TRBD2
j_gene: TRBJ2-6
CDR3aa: CASIKREEVSGANVLTF
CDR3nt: TGTGCCAGTATTAAGCGGGAGGAGGTCTCTGGGGCCAACGTCCTGACTTTC

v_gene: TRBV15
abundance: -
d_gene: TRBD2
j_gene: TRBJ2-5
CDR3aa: CATSRDLQTSGPETQYF
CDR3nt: TGTGCCACCAGCAGAGATCTCCAGACTAGCGGTCCGGAGACCCAGTACTTC

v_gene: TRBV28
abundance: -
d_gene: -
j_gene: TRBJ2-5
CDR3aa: CASSFGVSPETQYF
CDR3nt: TGTGCCAGCAGTTTCGGCGTATCTCCGGAGACCCAGTACTTC

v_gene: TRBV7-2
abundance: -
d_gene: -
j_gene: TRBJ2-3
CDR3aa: CASSLDFFSTDTQYF
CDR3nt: TGTGCCAGCAGCTTAGACTTTTTTAGCACAGATACGCAGTATTTT

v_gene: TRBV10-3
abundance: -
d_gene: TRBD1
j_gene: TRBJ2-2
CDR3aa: CAISERTGVTGELFF
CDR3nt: TGTGCCATCAGTGAGCGGACAGGGGTCACCGGGGAGCTGTTTTTT

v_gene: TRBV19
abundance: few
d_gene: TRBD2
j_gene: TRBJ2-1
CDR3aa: CASSISGRAWEQFF
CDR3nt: TGTGCCAGTAGTATCTCCGGGAGGGCCTGGGAGCAGTTCTTC

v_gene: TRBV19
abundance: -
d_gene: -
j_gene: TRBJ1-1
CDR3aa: CASSEGVYGLPMNTEAFF
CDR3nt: TGTGCCAGTAGTGAAGGGGTGTACGGGTTACCGATGAACACTGAAGCTTTCTTT

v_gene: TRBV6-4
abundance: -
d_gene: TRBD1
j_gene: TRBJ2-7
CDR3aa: CASSPGQGSYEQYF
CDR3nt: TGTGCCAGCAGTCCGGGACAGGGATCCTACGAGCAGTACTTC

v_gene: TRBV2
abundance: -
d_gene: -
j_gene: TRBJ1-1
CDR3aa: CARQSIGGNTEAFF
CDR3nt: TGTGCCAGACAGTCGATCGGGGGAAACACTGAAGCTTTCTTT

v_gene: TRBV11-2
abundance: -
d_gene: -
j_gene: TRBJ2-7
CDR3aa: CASSLDGATTSYEQYF
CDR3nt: TGTGCCAGCAGCTTAGATGGGGCTACAACCTCCTACGAGCAGTACTTC

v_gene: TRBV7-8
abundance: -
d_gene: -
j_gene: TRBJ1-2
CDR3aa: CASSSYSGLPQGGYTF
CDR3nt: TGTGCCAGCAGCTCCTATTCCGGGCTCCCCCAAGGGGGCTACACCTTC

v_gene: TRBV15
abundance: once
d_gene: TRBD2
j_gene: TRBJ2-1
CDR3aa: CATSRDWLAGGENEQFF
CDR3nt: TGTGCCACCAGCAGAGATTGGCTAGCGGGAGGTGAGAATGAGCAGTTCTTC

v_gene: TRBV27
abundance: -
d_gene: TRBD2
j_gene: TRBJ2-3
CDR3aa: CASHKFAPSGTSLTDTQYF
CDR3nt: TGTGCCAGCCACAAGTTTGCCCCTTCCGGGACTAGCCTCACAGATACGCAGTATTTT

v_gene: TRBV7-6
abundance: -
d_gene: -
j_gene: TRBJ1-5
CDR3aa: CASSLGGFGSNQPQHF
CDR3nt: TGTGCCAGCAGCCTGGGGGGATTTGGGAGCAATCAGCCCCAGCATTTT

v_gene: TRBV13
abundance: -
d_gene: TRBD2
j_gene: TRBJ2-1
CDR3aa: CASSPQTGTNNEQFF
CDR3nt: TGTGCCAGCAGCCCACAGACCGGGACTAACAATGAGCAGTTCTTC

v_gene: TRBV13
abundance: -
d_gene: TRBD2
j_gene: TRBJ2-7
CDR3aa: CASSSGLAGEQYF
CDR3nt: TGTGCCAGCAGCTCCGGACTAGCGGGTGAGCAGTACTTC

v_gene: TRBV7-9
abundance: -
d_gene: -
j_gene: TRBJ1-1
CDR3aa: CASSLQVSGRTEAFF
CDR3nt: TGTGCCAGCAGCCTCCAAGTGTCCGGGAGGACTGAAGCTTTCTTT

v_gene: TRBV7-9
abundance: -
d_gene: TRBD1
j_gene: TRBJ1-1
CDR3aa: CASSLHRGVITEAFF
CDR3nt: TGTGCCAGCAGCCTCCACAGGGGAGTTATCACTGAAGCTTTCTTT

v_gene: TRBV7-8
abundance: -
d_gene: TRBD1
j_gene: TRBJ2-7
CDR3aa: CASSFFGQGQSEQYF
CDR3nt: TGTGCCAGCAGCTTTTTCGGACAGGGTCAATCCGAGCAGTACTTC

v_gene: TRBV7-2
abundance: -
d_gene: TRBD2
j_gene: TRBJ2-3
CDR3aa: CASSSSLGTSGSRTQYF
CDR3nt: TGTGCCAGCAGCTCAAGTCTCGGGACTAGCGGGAGCCGTACGCAGTATTTT

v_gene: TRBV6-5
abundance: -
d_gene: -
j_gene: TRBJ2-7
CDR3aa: CASSYAAEDYEQYF
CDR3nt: TGTGCCAGCAGTTACGCAGCAGAAGACTACGAGCAGTACTTC

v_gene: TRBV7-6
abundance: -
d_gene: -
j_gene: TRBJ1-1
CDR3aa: CASSLAGDTEAFF
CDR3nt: TGTGCCAGCAGCTTAGCAGGGGACACTGAAGCTTTCTTT

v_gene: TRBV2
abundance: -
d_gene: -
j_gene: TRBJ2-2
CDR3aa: CASSDGSGFDTGELFF
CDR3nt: TGTGCCAGCAGTGATGGGTCCGGGTTTGACACCGGGGAGCTGTTTTTT

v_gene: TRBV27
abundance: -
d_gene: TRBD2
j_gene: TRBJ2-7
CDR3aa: CASSVIAGGSYEQYF
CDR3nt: TGTGCCAGCAGTGTAATAGCGGGAGGCTCCTACGAGCAGTACTTC

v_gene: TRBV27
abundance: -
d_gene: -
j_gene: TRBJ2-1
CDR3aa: CASSPTREHEQFF
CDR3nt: TGTGCCAGCAGCCCTACGCGGGAACACGAGCAGTTCTTC

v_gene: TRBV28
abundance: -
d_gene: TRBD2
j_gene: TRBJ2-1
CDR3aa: CASSFEKVAGLKMQFF
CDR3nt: TGTGCCAGCAGTTTTGAGAAGGTAGCGGGTTTAAAAATGCAGTTCTTC

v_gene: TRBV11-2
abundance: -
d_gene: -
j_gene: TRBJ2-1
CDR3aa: CASSPPGFEQFF
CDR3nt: TGTGCCAGCAGCCCACCGGGGTTTGAGCAGTTCTTC

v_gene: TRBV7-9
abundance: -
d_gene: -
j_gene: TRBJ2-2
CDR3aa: CASSLYRGNTGELFF
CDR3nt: TGTGCCAGCAGCTTATATCGGGGGAACACCGGGGAGCTGTTTTTT

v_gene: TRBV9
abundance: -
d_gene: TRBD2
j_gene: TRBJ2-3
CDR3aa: CASSSSGLAGIDTQYF
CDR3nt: TGTGCCAGCAGCTCCAGCGGGCTAGCGGGAATAGATACGCAGTATTTT

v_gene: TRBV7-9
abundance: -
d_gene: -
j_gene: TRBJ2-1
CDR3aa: CASSPPETVSYNEQFF
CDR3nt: TGTGCCAGCAGCCCCCCCGAGACAGTCTCCTACAATGAGCAGTTCTTC

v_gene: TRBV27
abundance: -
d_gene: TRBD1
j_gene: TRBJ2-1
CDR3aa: CASSSLPGGADNEQFF
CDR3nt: TGTGCCAGCAGTTCCCTGCCAGGGGGCGCCGACAATGAGCAGTTCTTC